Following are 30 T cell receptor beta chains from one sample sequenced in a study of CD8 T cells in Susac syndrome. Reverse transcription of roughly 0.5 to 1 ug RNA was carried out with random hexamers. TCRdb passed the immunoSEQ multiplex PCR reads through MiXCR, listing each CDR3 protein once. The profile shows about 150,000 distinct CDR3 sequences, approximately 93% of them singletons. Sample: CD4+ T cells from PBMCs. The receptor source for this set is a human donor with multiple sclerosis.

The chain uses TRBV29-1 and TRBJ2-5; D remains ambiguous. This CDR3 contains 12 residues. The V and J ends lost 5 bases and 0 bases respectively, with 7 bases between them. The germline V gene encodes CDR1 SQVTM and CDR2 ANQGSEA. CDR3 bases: TGCAGCGTTATAAGGTACCAAGAGACCCAGTACTTC. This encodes CSVIRYQETQYF.

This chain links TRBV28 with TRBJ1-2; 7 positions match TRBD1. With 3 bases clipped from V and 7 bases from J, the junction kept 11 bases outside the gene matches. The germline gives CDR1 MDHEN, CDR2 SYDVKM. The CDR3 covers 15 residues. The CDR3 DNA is TGTGCCAGCAGTTTGTTTCGGACAGGCTGGGGTGGCTACACCTTC. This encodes CASSLFRTGWGGYTF.

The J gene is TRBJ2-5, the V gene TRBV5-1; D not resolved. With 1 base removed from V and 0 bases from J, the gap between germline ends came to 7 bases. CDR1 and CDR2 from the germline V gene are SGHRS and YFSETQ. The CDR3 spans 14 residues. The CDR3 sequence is CASSLNSDQETQYF. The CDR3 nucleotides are TGCGCCAGCAGCTTGAACAGCGACCAAGAGACCCAGTACTTC.

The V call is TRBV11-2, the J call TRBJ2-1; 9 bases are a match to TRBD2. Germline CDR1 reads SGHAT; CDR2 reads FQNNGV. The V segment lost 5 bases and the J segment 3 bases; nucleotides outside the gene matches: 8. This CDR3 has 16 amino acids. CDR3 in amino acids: CASSEIAGAYYNEQFF. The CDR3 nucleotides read TGTGCCAGCAGCGAGATAGCGGGAGCGTACTACAATGAGCAGTTCTTC.

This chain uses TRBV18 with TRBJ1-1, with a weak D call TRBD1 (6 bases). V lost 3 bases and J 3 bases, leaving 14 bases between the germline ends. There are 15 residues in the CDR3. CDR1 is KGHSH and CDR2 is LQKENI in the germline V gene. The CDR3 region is CASSPLQGFHTEAFF. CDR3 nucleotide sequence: TGTGCCAGCTCACCCCTTCAGGGGTTCCACACTGAAGCTTTCTTT.

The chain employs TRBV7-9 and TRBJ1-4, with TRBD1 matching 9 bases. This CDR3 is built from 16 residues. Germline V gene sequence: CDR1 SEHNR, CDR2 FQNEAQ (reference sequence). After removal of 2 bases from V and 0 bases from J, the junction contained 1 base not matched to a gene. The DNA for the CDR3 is TGTGCCAGCAGCTTAACAGGGGGCACAACTAATGAAAAACTGTTTTTT. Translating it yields CASSLTGGTTNEKLFF.

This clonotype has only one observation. CDR3 residues: CASSASGANVLTF. The CDR3 region has the DNA TGTGCCAGCAGCGCCTCTGGGGCCAACGTCCTGACTTTC. The chain uses TRBV5-6 and TRBJ2-6, with no clear D. Looked up from germline, CDR1 is SGHDT and CDR2 is YYEEEE. V lost 4 bases and J 0 bases, leaving 2 bases between the germline ends. This CDR3 is 13 amino acids long. The full variable domain, with the rest looked up from reference TRBV5-6 and TRBJ2-6, is DAGVTQSPTHLIKTRGQQVTLRCSPKSGHDTVSWYQQALGQGPQFIFQYYEEEERQRGNFPDRFSGHQFPNYSSELNVNALLLGDSALYLCASSASGANVLTFGAGSRLTVL.

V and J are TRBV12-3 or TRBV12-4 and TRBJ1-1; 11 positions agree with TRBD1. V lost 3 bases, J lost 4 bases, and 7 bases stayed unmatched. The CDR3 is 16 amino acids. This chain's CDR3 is CASSLGDRGSVTEAFF. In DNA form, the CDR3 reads TGTGCCAGCAGTTTGGGGGACAGGGGGTCAGTCACTGAAGCTTTCTTT.

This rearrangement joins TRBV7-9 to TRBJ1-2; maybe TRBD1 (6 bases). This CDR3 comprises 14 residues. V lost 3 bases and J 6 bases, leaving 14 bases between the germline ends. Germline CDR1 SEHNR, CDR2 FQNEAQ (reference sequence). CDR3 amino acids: CASSFAGTTNGYTF. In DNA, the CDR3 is TGTGCCAGCAGCTTTGCCGGGACAACGAATGGCTACACCTTC.

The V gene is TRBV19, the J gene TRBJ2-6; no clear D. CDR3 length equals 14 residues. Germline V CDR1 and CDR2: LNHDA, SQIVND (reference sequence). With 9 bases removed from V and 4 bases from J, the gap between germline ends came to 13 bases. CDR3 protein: CASTVSSGANVLTF. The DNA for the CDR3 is TGTGCCAGCACTGTATCATCCGGGGCCAACGTCCTGACTTTC.

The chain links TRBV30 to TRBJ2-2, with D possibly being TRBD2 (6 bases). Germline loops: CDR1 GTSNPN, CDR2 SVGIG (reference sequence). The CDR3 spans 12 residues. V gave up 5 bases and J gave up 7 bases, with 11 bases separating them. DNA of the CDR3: TGTGCCTGGTTTCGGGGGAGCGGGGAGCTGTTTTTT. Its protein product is CAWFRGSGELFF.

The CDR3 loop is CASSLGSGQGHKEAFF. CDR3 coding DNA: TGTGCCAGCAGTTTAGGATCCGGACAGGGGCATAAGGAAGCTTTCTTT. V and J are TRBV27 and TRBJ1-1; 9 positions agree with TRBD1. This CDR3 comprises 16 residues. Unmatched junction bases numbered 12, after V lost 2 bases and J lost 8 bases. Germline CDR1 and CDR2: MNHEY and SMNVEV (reference sequence).

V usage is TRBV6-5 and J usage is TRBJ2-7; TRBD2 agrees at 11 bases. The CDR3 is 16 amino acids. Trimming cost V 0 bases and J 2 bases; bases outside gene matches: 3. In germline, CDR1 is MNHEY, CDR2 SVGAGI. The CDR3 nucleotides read TGTGCCAGCAGTTACTCTAGCGGGGGGGCCGCCTACGAGCAGTACTTC. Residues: CASSYSSGGAAYEQYF.

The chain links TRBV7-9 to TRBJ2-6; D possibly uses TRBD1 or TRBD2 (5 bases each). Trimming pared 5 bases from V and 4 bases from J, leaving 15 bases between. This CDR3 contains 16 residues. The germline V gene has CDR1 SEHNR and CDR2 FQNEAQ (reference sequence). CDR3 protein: CASSTPGPGGANVLTF. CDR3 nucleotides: TGTGCCAGCAGCACACCGGGACCCGGAGGGGCCAACGTCCTGACTTTC.

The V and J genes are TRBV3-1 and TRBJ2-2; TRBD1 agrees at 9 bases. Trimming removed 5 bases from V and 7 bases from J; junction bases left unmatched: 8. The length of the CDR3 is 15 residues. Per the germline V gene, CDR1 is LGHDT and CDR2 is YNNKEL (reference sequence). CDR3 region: CASSYPGQGIGELFF. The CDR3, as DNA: TGTGCCAGCAGCTACCCGGGACAGGGTATCGGGGAGCTGTTTTTT.

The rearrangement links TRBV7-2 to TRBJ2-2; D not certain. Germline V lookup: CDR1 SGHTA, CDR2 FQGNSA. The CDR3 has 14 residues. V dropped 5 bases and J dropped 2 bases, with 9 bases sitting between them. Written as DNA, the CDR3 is TGTGCCAGCAGCACCCTATTAAACACCGGGGAGCTGTTTTTT. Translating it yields CASSTLLNTGELFF. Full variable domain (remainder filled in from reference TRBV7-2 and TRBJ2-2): GAGVSQSPSNKVTEKGKDVELRCDPISGHTALYWYRQSLGQGLEFLIYFQGNSAPDKSGLPSDRFSAERTGGSVSTLTIQRTQQEDSAVYLCASSTLLNTGELFFGEGSRLTVL.

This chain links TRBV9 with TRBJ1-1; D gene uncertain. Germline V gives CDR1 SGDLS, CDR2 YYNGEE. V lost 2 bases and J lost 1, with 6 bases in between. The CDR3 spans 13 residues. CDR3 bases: TGTGCCAGCAGCGTTCAACAGAACACTGAAGCTTTCTTT. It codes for CASSVQQNTEAFF.

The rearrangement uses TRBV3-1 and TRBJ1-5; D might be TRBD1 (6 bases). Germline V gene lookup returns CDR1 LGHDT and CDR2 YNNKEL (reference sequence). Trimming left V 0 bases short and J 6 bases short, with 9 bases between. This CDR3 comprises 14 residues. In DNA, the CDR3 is TGTGCCAGCAGCCAAGACGGACAGCTTCAGCCCCAGCATTTT. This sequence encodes CASSQDGQLQPQHF.

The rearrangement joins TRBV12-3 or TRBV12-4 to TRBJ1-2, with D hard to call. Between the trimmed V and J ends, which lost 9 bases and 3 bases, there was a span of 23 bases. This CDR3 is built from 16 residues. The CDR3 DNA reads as TGTGCCAGTACTGATCGGACGGCTTCAGGAGACTATGGCTACACCTTC. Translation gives CASTDRTASGDYGYTF.

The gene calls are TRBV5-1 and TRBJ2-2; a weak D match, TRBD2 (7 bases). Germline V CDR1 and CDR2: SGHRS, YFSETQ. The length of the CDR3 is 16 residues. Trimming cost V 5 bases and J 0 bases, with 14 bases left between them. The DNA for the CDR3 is TGCGCCAGCAGTAATCCCGGGGGGCCGAACACCGGGGAGCTGTTTTTT. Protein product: CASSNPGGPNTGELFF.

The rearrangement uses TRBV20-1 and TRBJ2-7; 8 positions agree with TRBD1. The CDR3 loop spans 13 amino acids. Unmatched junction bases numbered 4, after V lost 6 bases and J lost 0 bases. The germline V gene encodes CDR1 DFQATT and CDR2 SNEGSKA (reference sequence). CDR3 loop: CSARRGPSYEQYF. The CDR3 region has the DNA TGCAGTGCCCGCAGGGGGCCCTCCTACGAGCAGTACTTC.

The CDR3 region has the DNA TGTGCCAGCAGCCCAGGGCTGATGAACACTGAAGCTTTCTTT. It codes for CASSPGLMNTEAFF. This sequence joins TRBV3-1 and TRBJ1-1; a weak D match, TRBD1 (5 bases). The CDR3 sequence is 14 residues long. V shed 4 bases and J shed 0 bases, with 9 bases lying between them. The germline CDR1 and CDR2 sequences are LGHDT and YNNKEL (reference sequence). Together with reference TRBV3-1 and TRBJ1-1, the CDR3 gives the full variable domain: DTAVSQTPKYLVTQMGNDKSIKCEQNLGHDTMYWYKQDSKKFLKIMFSYNNKELIINETVPNRFSPKSPDKAHLNLHINSLELGDSAVYFCASSPGLMNTEAFFGQGTRLTVV.

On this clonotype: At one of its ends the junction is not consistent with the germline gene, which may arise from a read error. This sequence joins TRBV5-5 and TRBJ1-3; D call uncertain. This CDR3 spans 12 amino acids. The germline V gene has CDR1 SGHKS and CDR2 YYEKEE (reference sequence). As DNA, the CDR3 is TGTGCCAGCAGCTTTCCTGGGAACACCATATATTTT. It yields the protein CASSFPGNTIYF.

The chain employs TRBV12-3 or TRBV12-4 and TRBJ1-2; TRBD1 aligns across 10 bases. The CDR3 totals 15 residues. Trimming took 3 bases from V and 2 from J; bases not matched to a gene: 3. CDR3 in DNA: TGTGCCAGCAGTTTGGGACAGGGGTTAAACTATGGCTACACCTTC. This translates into CASSLGQGLNYGYTF.

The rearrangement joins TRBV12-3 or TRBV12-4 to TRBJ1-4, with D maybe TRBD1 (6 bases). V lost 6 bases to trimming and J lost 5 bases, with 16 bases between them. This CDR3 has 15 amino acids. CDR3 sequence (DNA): TGTGCCAGCAGCGATCGGACAGTCGAGAATGAAAAACTGTTTTTT. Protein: CASSDRTVENEKLFF.

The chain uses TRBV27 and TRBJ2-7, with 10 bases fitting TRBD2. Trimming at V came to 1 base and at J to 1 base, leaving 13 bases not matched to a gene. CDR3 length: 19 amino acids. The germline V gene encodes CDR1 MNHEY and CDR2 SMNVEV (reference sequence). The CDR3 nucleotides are TGTGCCAGCAGTTTATATAGTGGGCCTAGCGGGAGAAATTCCTACGAGCAGTACTTC. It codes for CASSLYSGPSGRNSYEQYF.

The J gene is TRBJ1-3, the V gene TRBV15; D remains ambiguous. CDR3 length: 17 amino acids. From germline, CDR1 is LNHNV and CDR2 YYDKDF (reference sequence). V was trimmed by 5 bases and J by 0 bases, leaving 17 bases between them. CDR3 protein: CATSPGRVGYSGNTIYF. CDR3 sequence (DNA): TGTGCCACCAGCCCCGGGCGGGTGGGCTACTCTGGAAACACCATATATTTT.

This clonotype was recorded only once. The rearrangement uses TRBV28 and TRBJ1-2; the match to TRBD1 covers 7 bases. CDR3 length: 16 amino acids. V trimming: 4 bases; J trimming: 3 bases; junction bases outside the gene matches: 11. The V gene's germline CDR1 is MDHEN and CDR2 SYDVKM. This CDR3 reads CASSSLTGARDYGYTF. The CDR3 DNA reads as TGTGCCAGCAGTTCACTCACAGGGGCCCGGGACTATGGCTACACCTTC.

CDR3 loop: CASRRGAQETQYF. The DNA for the CDR3 is TGTGCCAGCAGACGGGGGGCCCAAGAGACCCAGTACTTC. The V gene is TRBV5-4, the J gene TRBJ2-5, with D maybe TRBD2 (7 bases). The V gene's germline CDR1 is SGHNT and CDR2 YYREEE (reference sequence). V shed 5 bases and J shed 1 base, with 9 bases lying between them. This CDR3 has 13 residues.

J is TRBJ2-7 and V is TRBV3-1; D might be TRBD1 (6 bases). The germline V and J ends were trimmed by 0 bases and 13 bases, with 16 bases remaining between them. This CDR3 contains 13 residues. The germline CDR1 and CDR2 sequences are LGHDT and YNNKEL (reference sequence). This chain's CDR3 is CASSQDKGQRLYF. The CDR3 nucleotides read TGTGCCAGCAGCCAAGATAAGGGACAACGGCTTTACTTC.